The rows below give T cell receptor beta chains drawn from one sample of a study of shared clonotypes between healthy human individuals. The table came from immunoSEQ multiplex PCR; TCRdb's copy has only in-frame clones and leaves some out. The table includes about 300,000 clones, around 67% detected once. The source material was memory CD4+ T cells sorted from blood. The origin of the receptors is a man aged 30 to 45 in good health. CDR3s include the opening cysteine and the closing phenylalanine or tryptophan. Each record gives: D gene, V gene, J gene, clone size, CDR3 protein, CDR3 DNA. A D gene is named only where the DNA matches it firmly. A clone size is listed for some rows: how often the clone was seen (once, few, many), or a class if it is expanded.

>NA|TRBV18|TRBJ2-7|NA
CASSPTRGSFYEQYF
TGTGCCAGCTCACCGACGCGTGGCTCGTTTTACGAGCAGTACTTC
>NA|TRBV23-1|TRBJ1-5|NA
CASSHPLDEGWDSNQPQHF
TGCGCCAGCAGTCACCCGTTGGACGAGGGGTGGGATAGCAATCAGCCCCAGCATTTT
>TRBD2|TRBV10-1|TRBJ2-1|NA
CASSGGSNEQFF
TGCGCCAGCAGCGGGGGGTCGAATGAGCAGTTCTTC
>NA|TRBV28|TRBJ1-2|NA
CASSLFFRDGYTF
TGTGCCAGCAGTTTGTTCTTTAGAGATGGCTACACCTTC
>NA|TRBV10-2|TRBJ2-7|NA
CASSDWDTYYEQYF
TGCGCCAGCAGTGATTGGGACACATACTACGAGCAGTACTTC
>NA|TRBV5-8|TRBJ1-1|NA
CASSLNTEAFF
TGTGCCAGCAGCTTGAACACTGAAGCTTTCTTT
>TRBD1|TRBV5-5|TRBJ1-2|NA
CASRPQGAPTGNYGYTF
TGTGCCAGCAGACCACAAGGGGCCCCGACAGGGAACTATGGCTACACCTTC
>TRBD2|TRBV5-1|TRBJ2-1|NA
CASTFSGSYNEQFF
TGCGCCAGCACCTTTAGCGGGTCCTACAATGAGCAGTTCTTC
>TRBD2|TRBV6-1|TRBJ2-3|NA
CASSDRLAGVGGTTDTQYF
TGTGCCAGCAGTGACCGACTAGCGGGAGTTGGGGGAACCACAGATACGCAGTATTTT
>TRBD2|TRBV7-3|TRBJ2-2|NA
CASSLIAGSGISGELFF
TGTGCCAGCAGCTTAATAGCGGGTAGCGGGATATCCGGGGAGCTGTTTTTT
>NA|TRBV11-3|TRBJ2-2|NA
CASSLAARTGELFF
TGTGCCAGCAGCTTAGCAGCCCGGACCGGGGAGCTGTTTTTT
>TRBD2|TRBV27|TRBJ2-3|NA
CASSLQGLALYTQYF
TGTGCCAGCAGTTTACAGGGACTAGCACTCTATACGCAGTATTTT
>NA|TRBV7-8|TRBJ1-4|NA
CASSSDGWGEKLFF
TGTGCCAGCAGCTCAGACGGCTGGGGGGAAAAACTGTTTTTT
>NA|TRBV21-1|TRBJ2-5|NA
CASTLPQADYQETQYF
TGTGCCAGCACCCTACCACAGGCGGATTACCAAGAGACCCAGTACTTC
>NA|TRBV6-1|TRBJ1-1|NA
CASSVISGDTEAFF
TGTGCCAGCAGTGTAATCAGCGGTGACACTGAAGCTTTCTTT
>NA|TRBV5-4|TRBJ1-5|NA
CASSSESNQPQHF
TGTGCCAGCAGCTCGGAGAGCAATCAGCCCCAGCATTTT
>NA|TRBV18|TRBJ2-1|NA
CASSPLSLQGGYNEQFF
TGTGCCAGCTCCCCTTTGTCTCTGCAGGGGGGATACAATGAGCAGTTCTTC
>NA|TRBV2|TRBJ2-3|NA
CASRVQGTDTQYF
TGTGCCAGCAGGGTCCAGGGCACAGATACGCAGTATTTT
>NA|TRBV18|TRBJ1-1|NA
CASSPVYSSEAFF
TGTGCCAGCTCACCAGTATATTCTTCTGAAGCTTTCTTT
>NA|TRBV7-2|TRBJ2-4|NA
CASSLESRRVKNIQYF
TGTGCCAGCAGCTTAGAATCTAGACGGGTCAAAAACATTCAGTACTTC
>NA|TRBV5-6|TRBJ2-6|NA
CASSQRPGANVLTF
TGTGCCAGCAGCCAAAGACCTGGGGCCAACGTCCTGACTTTC
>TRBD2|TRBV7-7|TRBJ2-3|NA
CASSSGTSGGTDTQYF
TGTGCTAGCAGCTCCGGGACTAGCGGGGGTACAGATACGCAGTATTTT
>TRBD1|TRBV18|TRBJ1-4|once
CASSREQGASLANEKLFF
TGTGCCAGCTCACGGGAGCAGGGGGCGTCTCTGGCTAATGAAAAACTGTTTTTT
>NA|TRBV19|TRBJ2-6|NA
CASTIRDFSGANVLTF
TGTGCCAGTACCATAAGGGACTTCTCTGGGGCCAACGTCCTGACTTTC
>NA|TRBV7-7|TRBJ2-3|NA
CASSRGESTDTQYF
TGTGCTAGCAGCAGAGGAGAGAGCACAGATACGCAGTATTTT
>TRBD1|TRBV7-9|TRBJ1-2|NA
CASSSDRGRGTF
TGTGCCAGCAGCTCGGACAGGGGGCGCGGTACCTTC
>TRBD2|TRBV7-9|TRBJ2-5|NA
CASSWGLAGEETQYF
TGTGCCAGCAGCTGGGGACTAGCGGGAGAGGAGACCCAGTACTTC
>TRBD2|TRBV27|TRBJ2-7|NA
CASHRAGGQGEQYF
TGTGCCAGCCATCGCGCGGGAGGGCAGGGAGAGCAGTACTTC
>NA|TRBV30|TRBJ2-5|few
CAWSRDQETQYF
TGTGCCTGGTCCCGGGACCAAGAGACCCAGTACTTC
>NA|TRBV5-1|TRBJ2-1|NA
CASSQDALPQFF
TGCGCCAGCAGCCAGGACGCGCTGCCGCAGTTCTTC
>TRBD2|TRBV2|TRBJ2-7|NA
CASSSGTSGRLLYEQYF
TGTGCCAGCAGTTCCGGGACTAGCGGGAGGCTTCTCTACGAGCAGTACTTC
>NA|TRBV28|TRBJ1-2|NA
CASTQGTHYGYTF
TGTGCCAGCACCCAGGGGACCCACTATGGCTACACCTTC
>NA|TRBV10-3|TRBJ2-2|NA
CAISEQGSGPAGELFF
TGTGCCATCAGTGAACAGGGTAGTGGACCCGCCGGGGAGCTGTTTTTT
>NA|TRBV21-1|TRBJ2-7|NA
CASSIRLADVNSYEQYF
TGTGCCAGCAGCATCCGGCTAGCGGATGTAAACTCCTACGAGCAGTACTTC
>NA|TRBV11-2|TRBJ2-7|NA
CASSLVSGNYEQYF
TGTGCCAGCAGCTTAGTTTCAGGGAACTACGAGCAGTACTTC
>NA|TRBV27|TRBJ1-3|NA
CASMVTYSGNTIYF
TGTGCCAGCATGGTGACATACTCTGGAAACACCATATATTTT
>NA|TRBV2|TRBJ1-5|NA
CASSVGRLDDQPQHF
TGTGCCAGCAGTGTAGGCAGACTTGATGATCAGCCCCAGCATTTT
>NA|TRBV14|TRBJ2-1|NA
CASSQDIPRGGRSYNEQFF
TGTGCCAGCAGCCAAGATATCCCGAGGGGGGGCCGCTCCTACAATGAGCAGTTCTTC
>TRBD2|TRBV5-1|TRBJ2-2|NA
CASSLEPSGRTYTGELFF
TGCGCCAGCAGCTTGGAGCCTAGCGGGAGGACATACACCGGGGAGCTGTTTTTT
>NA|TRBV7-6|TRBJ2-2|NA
CASSLHLGELFF
TGTGCCAGCAGCCTACATCTCGGGGAGCTGTTTTTT
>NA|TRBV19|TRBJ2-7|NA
CASSIRGVTGEQYF
TGTGCCAGTAGTATAAGGGGGGTCACGGGCGAGCAGTACTTC
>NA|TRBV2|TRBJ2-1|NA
CASSAWTGGGAEQFF
TGTGCCAGCAGTGCTTGGACGGGTGGCGGAGCTGAGCAGTTCTTC
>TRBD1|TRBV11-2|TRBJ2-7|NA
CASSSAPGQANYEQYF
TGTGCCAGCAGCTCCGCGCCGGGACAGGCAAACTACGAGCAGTACTTC
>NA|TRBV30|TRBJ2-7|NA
CAWSARRSEQYF
TGTGCCTGGAGTGCAAGGAGGAGCGAGCAGTACTTC
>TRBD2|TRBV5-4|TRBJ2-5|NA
CASSLGPGLAEETQYF
TGTGCCAGCAGCTTGGGTCCGGGACTAGCGGAAGAGACCCAGTACTTC
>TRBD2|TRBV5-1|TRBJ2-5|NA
CASSLGAGVPETQYF
TGCGCCAGCAGCTTGGGAGCGGGAGTTCCAGAGACCCAGTACTTC
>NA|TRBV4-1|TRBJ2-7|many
CASSQVVTIYEQYF
TGCGCCAGCAGCCAAGTTGTGACTATCTACGAGCAGTACTTC
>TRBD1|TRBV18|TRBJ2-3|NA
CASSTQGVSDTQYF
TGTGCCAGCTCAACGCAGGGGGTATCAGATACGCAGTATTTT
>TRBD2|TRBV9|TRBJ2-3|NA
CASSPRTSGTADTQYF
TGTGCCAGCAGCCCACGGACTAGCGGGACTGCAGATACGCAGTATTTT
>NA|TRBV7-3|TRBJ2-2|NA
CASSSTNGAFGELFF
TGTGCCAGCAGCTCGACCAACGGGGCGTTTGGGGAGCTGTTTTTT
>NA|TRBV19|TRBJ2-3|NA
CASSIGYSDTQYF
TGTGCCAGTAGTATAGGATATTCGGATACGCAGTATTTT
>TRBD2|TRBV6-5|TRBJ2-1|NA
CASSYGGGSYFF
TGTGCCAGCAGTTATGGAGGCGGGAGTTATTTCTTC
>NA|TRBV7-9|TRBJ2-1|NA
CASSLRMSEQFF
TGTGCCAGCAGCTTGCGTATGAGTGAGCAGTTCTTC
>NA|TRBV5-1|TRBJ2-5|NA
CASSLEGDETQYF
TGCGCCAGCAGCTTGGAGGGAGACGAGACCCAGTACTTC
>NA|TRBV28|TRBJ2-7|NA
CASSPGSSYEQYF
TGTGCCAGCAGTCCCGGTTCCAGTTACGAGCAGTACTTC
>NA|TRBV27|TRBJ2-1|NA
CASAVVGSYNEQFF
TGTGCCAGCGCCGTGGTGGGCTCCTACAATGAGCAGTTCTTC